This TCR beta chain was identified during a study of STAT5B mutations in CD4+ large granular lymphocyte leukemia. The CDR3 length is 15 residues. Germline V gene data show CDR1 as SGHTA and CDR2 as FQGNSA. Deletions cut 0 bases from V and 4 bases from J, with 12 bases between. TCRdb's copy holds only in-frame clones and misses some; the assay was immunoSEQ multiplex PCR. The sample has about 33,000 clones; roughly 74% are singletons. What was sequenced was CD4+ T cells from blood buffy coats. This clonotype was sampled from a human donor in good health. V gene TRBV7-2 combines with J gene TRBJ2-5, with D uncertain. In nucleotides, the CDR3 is TGTGCCAGCAGCTTAGCTGTCGGCTACGGAGAGACCCAGTACTTC. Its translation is CASSLAVGYGETQYF.